This TCR beta chain derives from a study of cytomegalovirus exposure and HLA in healthy donors (TCRdb year 2017). For the wider study: According to a later analysis, the 120 or so validation repertoires were produced on the same platform as the 600 to 850 repertoires of the first cohort. The aim of the study was to test whether cataloging public T cell receptors could identify signatures of past pathogen exposure. Along with the approximately 650-subject first cohort, a separate validation cohort of over a hundred different subjects was used. The study combined high-throughput TCR immunosequencing, statistical association of individual TCRs with disease status, and machine learning to predict cytomegalovirus infection status. Overall study results and their limits: In both the original and validation cohorts, the classifier was reported to diagnose cytomegalovirus status with high specificity and sensitivity. A total of 150 to 200 TCR beta chains were listed by the study as associated with cytomegalovirus. In vitro tests confirmed that three of the cytomegalovirus-associated TCR beta chains recognize cytomegalovirus antigens. A later analysis found that TCRs clustered in the first cohort also tended to co-occur in the 120 validation repertoires, with approximately 95% of cluster scores above 0. Across donors, most TCR sequences were observed very rarely, whereas some public TCRs were present in many individuals. It was suggested by the authors that the approach could potentially be generalized to other disease states and immunological phenotypes. All 120 or so repertoires were used to score co-occurrence in the validation cohort in a later analysis, because that analysis had no HLA typing for the cohort.

Note on this clone: This clone's antigen is unknown. Base qualities were left out, and no much larger clone turns up one base away.

Donors formed part of the validation cohort, which comprised 120 subjects and was distinct from the first cohort of fewer than 750 subjects. Library construction relied on the immunoSEQ multiplex PCR assay. As for how the authors treated the data: A statistical classification framework was developed to diagnose cytomegalovirus status using the catalog of TCR beta chain sequences. In TCRdb, the immuneACCESS table is reduced to in-frame sequences with V and J assigned. These tables do not hold every clone; where another copy was compared, an unresolved V gene accounts for under half, and the others remain unexplained. That table supplies the V and J calls and clone size; D and trimming were determined from the DNA. The sample contains a few hundred thousand clones, about nine tenths of them found a single time. Around 0.8% of the sample goes to the ten largest clones. There are 18 amino acids in the CDR3, from cysteine to phenylalanine inclusive. The only DNA kept is the CDR3, 54 bases in frame from the first base. Unmatched junction bases come to 6, with V trimmed by 3 bases and J by 0 bases. CDR1 is given as SGHRS and CDR2 as YFSETQ, both from the germline V gene.

Sequencing was performed on PBMCs. Recombination linked TRBV5-1 to TRBJ2-1, with TRBD2 matching 13 junction bases. This clonotype was sampled from a woman younger than 30 in good health and CMV-seronegative. The DNA is as follows: TGCGCCAGCAGCTCTGTACTAGCGGGAGGGACCTCCTACAATGAGCAGTTCTTC. Its protein product is CASSSVLAGGTSYNEQFF.